This T cell receptor (beta chain) is from a study of tumor-infiltrating lymphocytes in primary liver carcinoma. In the study overall: The patients had histopathologically diagnosed primary liver carcinoma, and their disease was treated by surgical resection.

Alongside blood RNA obtained from unsorted whole blood, germline DNA was also extracted. Production of TCR beta cDNA used 500 ng total RNA together with a constant-region primer. Generation of the TCR beta libraries relied on three nested multiplex PCR rounds using slightly modified ARM-PCR. Primers for the first two PCR rounds were TRBV1-TRBV30 forward primers and a C-beta reverse primer (10 cycles per round). In TCRdb, the multiplex PCR reads were re-called with MiXCR into one record per CDR3 protein. The sample carries 300,000 to 350,000 distinct CDR3 sequences, around three fifths recorded once. Study results and limitations: Top-250-clone fractions were significantly higher in tumors than in blood (p = 0.039). Overlap between tumor regions exceeded overlap of tumor with adjacent tissue or blood.

CDR1 and CDR2 (germline): MNHEY, SVGAGI. V was shortened by 0 bases and J by 6 bases, with 14 bases between the two germline ends. This CDR3 contains 15 residues. Worth noting for this clonotype: Its antigen is currently unknown.

This sequence was found in a woman aged 25 to 39 with primary liver carcinoma and hepatitis B virus infection. Sequences were obtained from peripheral blood. This chain links TRBV6-5 with TRBJ1-1, with TRBD1 as a possible D gene (6 bases). The CDR3, as DNA: TGTGCCAGCAGTTACTCATCAGGGGTAAGGGCTGAAGCTTTCTTT. It is translated as CASSYSSGVRAEAFF.